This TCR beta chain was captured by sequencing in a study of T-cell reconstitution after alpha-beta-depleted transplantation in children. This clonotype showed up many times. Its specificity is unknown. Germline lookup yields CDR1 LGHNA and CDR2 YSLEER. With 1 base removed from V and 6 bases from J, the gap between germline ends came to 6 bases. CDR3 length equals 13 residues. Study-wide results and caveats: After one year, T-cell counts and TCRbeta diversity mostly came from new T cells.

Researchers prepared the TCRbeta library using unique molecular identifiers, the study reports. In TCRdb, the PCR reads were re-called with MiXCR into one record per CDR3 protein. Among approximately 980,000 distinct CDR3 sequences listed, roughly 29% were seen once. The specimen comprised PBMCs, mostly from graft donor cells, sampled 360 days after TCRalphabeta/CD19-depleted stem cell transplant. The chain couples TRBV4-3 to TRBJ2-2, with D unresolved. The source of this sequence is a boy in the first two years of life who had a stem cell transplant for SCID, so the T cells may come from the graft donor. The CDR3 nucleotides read TGCGCCAGCAGCCAAGGCCGGGCCGGGGAGCTGTTTTTT. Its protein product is CASSQGRAGELFF.